This is a list of T cell receptor beta chains from one sample in a study of naive CD8 T cells in extremely preterm neonates. Libraries were prepared by immunoSEQ multiplex PCR; TCRdb keeps only in-frame clonotypes and omits some of them. The profile shows almost 6,000 clones, almost 98% of them singletons. The specimen sequenced was naive CD8+ T cells from blood. The receptor source for this set is a human donor in good health. CDR3s include the opening cysteine and the closing phenylalanine or tryptophan. Fields, in order: clone size, V gene, D gene, J gene, CDR3 DNA, CDR3 protein. D genes are given only for firm matches. Some rows mark clone size as missing; the rest say once, few, many or name a class of expanded clone.

>-|TRBV9|-|TRBJ2-1
TGTGCCAGCCACGGAGGACCCCCGCACAATGAGCAGTTCTTC
CASHGGPPHNEQFF
>-|TRBV19|-|TRBJ2-1
TGTGCCAGTAGTATATTCATCTACAATGAGCAGTTCTTC
CASSIFIYNEQFF
>-|TRBV9|TRBD2|TRBJ2-1
TGTGCCAGCGGCTCAATACTAGCGGGACTTTTGAATGAGCAGTTCTTC
CASGSILAGLLNEQFF
>-|TRBV28|TRBD1|TRBJ2-3
TGTGCCAGCGACACTAACAGGGGGCTTAATCCAGATACGCAGTATTTT
CASDTNRGLNPDTQYF
>-|TRBV2|TRBD2|TRBJ2-7
TGTGCCAGCAGTGAAGATTTGGGGGGACTAGCGGGAGGGCAGTACTTC
CASSEDLGGLAGGQYF
>-|TRBV29-1|-|TRBJ2-7
TGCAGCGTTGAGGGCAGATCCTACGAGCAGTACTTC
CSVEGRSYEQYF
>once|TRBV13|-|TRBJ2-7
TGTGCCAGCAGCACCGGAGGGGACAGACTCTACGAGCAGTACTTC
CASSTGGDRLYEQYF
>-|TRBV21-1|-|TRBJ2-3
-
CASSKEFGVGSNYPDTQYF
>-|TRBV6-5|TRBD1|TRBJ2-2
TGTGCCAGCAGTCCCGGGACAGTGGCCGGGGAGCTGTTTTTT
CASSPGTVAGELFF
>-|TRBV2|TRBD1|TRBJ1-2
TGTGCCAGCAGTACCAGGACAGGGGGCCGGGATGGCTACACCTTC
CASSTRTGGRDGYTF
>-|TRBV7-2|TRBD1|TRBJ2-7
TGTGCCAGCAGCTTAGGGGGGGCCGGGACAGGGATCGTGTCCTACGAGCAGTACTTC
CASSLGGAGTGIVSYEQYF
>-|TRBV7-2|-|TRBJ1-5
TGTGCCAGCAGCCCCTCCTTGACAGTCTATAGCAATCAGCCCCAGCATTTT
CASSPSLTVYSNQPQHF
>-|TRBV5-6|TRBD2|TRBJ2-1
TGTGCCAGCAGCTTGATGACTAGCGGGAGTTACAATGAGCAGTTCTTC
CASSLMTSGSYNEQFF
>-|TRBV27|-|TRBJ1-2
TGTGCCACCAGCCCGGGGGGTTTGATACAGGGCTACACCTTC
CATSPGGLIQGYTF
>-|TRBV4-1|TRBD2|TRBJ2-7
TGCGCCAGCAGCCTCACTAGCGGGAGGACAACCTACGAGCAGTACTTC
CASSLTSGRTTYEQYF
>-|TRBV10-2|-|TRBJ1-1
TGCGCCAGCAAATATTTGGGCGCTGAAGCTTTCTTT
CASKYLGAEAFF
>-|TRBV5-1|TRBD1|TRBJ2-7
TGCGCCAGCAGCAATAGTCCCACTGGACAGGGGGCGTACGAGCAGTACTTC
CASSNSPTGQGAYEQYF
>-|TRBV28|TRBD1|TRBJ2-7
TGTGCCAGCAGTTTGGGGACAGGGATCGACGAGCAGTACTTC
CASSLGTGIDEQYF
>-|TRBV25-1|TRBD1|TRBJ1-2
TGTGCCAGCAGTCGGACAGGGGCCTCCTATGGCTACACCTTC
CASSRTGASYGYTF
>-|TRBV4-2|-|TRBJ1-2
TGTGCCAGCAGCCAAGGACAGCCAAACTATGGCTACACCTTC
CASSQGQPNYGYTF
>-|TRBV29-1|-|TRBJ1-5
TGCAGCGTGCGCGGGAGGGGTGATCAGCCCCAGCATTTT
CSVRGRGDQPQHF
>-|TRBV7-6|TRBD1|TRBJ2-5
TGTGCCAGCCAGACCGAGGCGCAGGGGGCAATAGAGACCCAGTACTTC
CASQTEAQGAIETQYF
>-|TRBV27|-|TRBJ2-7
TGTGCCAGCAGTTTATATCAGGGGGAGCAGTACTTC
CASSLYQGEQYF
>-|TRBV6-5|TRBD1|TRBJ1-1
TGTGCCAGCAGATACTCCGCCAGGGGGAGAACTGAAGCTTTCTTT
CASRYSARGRTEAFF
>once|TRBV5-1|TRBD1|TRBJ2-7
TGCGCCAGCAGCACTGGACAGGCCCCCTCCTACGAGCAGTACTTC
CASSTGQAPSYEQYF
>-|TRBV6-1|TRBD2|TRBJ2-7
TGTGCCAGCAGTGTTGCTAGCGGGATAGACGAGCAGTACTTC
CASSVASGIDEQYF
>-|TRBV7-9|TRBD2|TRBJ2-1
TGTGCCAGCAGGACTAGCGGGAGGGATAGCAATGAGCAGTTCTTC
CASRTSGRDSNEQFF
>-|TRBV7-9|-|TRBJ1-5
TGTGCCAGCAGCCCCGACATTGGTCAGCCCCAGCATTTT
CASSPDIGQPQHF
>-|TRBV28|-|TRBJ2-3
TGTGCCAGCAGTTTGGGGAACTCAGGGGATACGCAGTATTTT
CASSLGNSGDTQYF
>-|TRBV2|-|TRBJ1-2
TGTGCCAGCAGTGAAGAAGTGGAGGGTTGGGGAGGCGGTGGCTACACCTTC
CASSEEVEGWGGGGYTF
>-|TRBV7-9|-|TRBJ2-1
TGTGCCAGCAGCCCCCGGACAGATCCCTACAATGAGCAGTTCTTC
CASSPRTDPYNEQFF
>-|TRBV19|TRBD1|TRBJ2-5
TGTGCCAGTAGTATTAGGGGACAGGGGCCTGGGGAGACCCAGTACTTC
CASSIRGQGPGETQYF
>-|TRBV27|TRBD1|TRBJ2-7
TGTGCCAGCAGTCGGAACCCCCCGGGACAGCTCTCCTACGAGCAGTACTTC
CASSRNPPGQLSYEQYF
>once|TRBV27|TRBD1|TRBJ2-1
TGTGCCAGCAGTTTATCGGATAGGCAGGGGGCAAAGAATGAGCAGTTCTTC
CASSLSDRQGAKNEQFF
>-|TRBV28|TRBD2|TRBJ2-2
TGTGCCAGCAGTAGCCTCTCGATAGCGGGGGAAAAAAACACCGGGGAGCTGTTTTTT
CASSSLSIAGEKNTGELFF
>-|TRBV7-8|-|TRBJ2-2
TGTGCCAGCAGCTTCCAGGCGAACACCGGGGAGCTGTTTTTT
CASSFQANTGELFF
>once|TRBV19|-|TRBJ2-7
TGTGCCAGTAGTTGGGCAGGTCAATACGAGCAGTACTTC
CASSWAGQYEQYF